This T cell receptor beta chain was retrieved from a study of cytomegalovirus exposure and HLA in healthy donors. Findings of the study overall: Sequencing depth across donors, presence/absence analyses assumed, was roughly uniform. An Asian-associated ancestry cluster reportedly showed fewer N-insertions than the approximately 690-donor mean in a later analysis. The study dropped some indistinguishable V segments, TRBV6-2 and TRBV6-3 among them. Earlier analysis yielded a pattern in which most TCR beta V segments were productive about 90% or about 30% of the time.

With 2 bases removed from V and 6 bases from J, the gap between germline ends came to 22 bases. This CDR3 contains 17 residues. Per the germline V gene, CDR1 is SNHLY and CDR2 is FYNNEI. Both 60 Vbeta primers and 13 Jbeta primers went into the PCR. The table came from immunoSEQ multiplex PCR; TCRdb's copy has only in-frame clones and leaves some out. This sample has 120,000 to 150,000 clones; more than 70% occur once, and the top ten carry 1.5% to 2%. Details on this clone: Its antigen remains unidentified.

This TCR came from a woman aged 40 to 55 in good health and CMV-seronegative. The sequencing sample was made of PBMCs. This chain uses TRBV2 with TRBJ1-2, with D possibly TRBD1 on 6 matching bases. CDR3 region: CASSESPFRGGFNGYTF. DNA for the CDR3: TGTGCCAGCAGTGAAAGCCCCTTCAGGGGAGGGTTTAATGGCTACACCTTC.